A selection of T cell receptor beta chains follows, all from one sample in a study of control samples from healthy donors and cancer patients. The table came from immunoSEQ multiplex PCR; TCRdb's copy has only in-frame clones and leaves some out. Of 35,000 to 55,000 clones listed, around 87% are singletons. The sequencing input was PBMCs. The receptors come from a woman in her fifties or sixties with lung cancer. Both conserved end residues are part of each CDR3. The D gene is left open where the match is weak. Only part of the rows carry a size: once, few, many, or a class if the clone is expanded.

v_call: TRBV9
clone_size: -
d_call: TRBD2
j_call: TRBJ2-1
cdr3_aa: CASSASGSYNEQFF
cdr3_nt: TGTGCCAGCAGCGCTAGCGGGAGCTACAATGAGCAGTTCTTC

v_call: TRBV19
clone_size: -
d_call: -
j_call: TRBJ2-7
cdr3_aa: CASSKVRGTTYEQYF
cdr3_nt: TGTGCCAGTAGTAAAGTCCGGGGGACAACCTACGAGCAGTACTTC

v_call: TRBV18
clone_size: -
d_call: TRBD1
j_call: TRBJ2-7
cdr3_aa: CASSPGTGDSYEQYF
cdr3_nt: TGTGCCAGCTCACCCGGGACAGGCGACTCCTACGAGCAGTACTTC

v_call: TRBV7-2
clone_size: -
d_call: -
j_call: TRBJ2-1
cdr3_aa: CASSLALLTEQFF
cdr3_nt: TGTGCCAGCAGCTTAGCCCTCCTTACTGAGCAGTTCTTC

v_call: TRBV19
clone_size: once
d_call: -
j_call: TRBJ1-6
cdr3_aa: CASRELTGSNSPLHF
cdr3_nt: TGTGCCAGTAGGGAATTAACAGGGAGTAATTCACCCCTCCACTTT

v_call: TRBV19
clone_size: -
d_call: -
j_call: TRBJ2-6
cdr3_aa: CASSIFRRVSGANVLTF
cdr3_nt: TGTGCCAGTAGTATCTTTAGGCGGGTATCTGGGGCCAACGTCCTGACTTTC

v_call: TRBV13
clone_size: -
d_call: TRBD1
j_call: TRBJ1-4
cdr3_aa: CASSYRGGSGTNEKLFF
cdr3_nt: TGTGCCAGCAGCTACAGGGGTGGTTCCGGAACTAATGAAAAACTGTTTTTT

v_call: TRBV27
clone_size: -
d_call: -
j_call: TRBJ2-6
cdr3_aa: CASSLSDTGANVLTF
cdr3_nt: TGTGCCAGCAGTTTATCTGATACTGGGGCCAACGTCCTGACTTTC

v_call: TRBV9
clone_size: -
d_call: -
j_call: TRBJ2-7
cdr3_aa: CASSVEGWSPQQYF
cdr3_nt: TGTGCCAGCAGCGTTGAGGGGTGGTCCCCCCAGCAGTACTTC

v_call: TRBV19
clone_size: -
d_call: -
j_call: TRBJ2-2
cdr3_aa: CASSIQGATGELFF
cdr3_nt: TGTGCCAGTAGTATCCAAGGGGCCACCGGGGAGCTGTTTTTT

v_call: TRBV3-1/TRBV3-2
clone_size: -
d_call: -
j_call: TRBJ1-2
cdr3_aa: CASSRGANYGYTF
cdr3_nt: TGTGCCAGCAGCCGGGGAGCTAACTATGGCTACACCTTC

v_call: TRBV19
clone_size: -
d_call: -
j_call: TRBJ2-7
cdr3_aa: CASSIVGSEQYF
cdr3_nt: TGTGCCAGTAGTATCGTAGGGTCGGAGCAGTACTTC

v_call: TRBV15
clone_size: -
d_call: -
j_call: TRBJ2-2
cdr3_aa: CATSAAGTLQTGELFF
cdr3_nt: TGTGCCACCAGCGCAGCCGGGACACTTCAAACCGGGGAGCTGTTTTTT

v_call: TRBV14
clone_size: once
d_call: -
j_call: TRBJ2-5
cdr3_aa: CASSQFVGTQYF
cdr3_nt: TGTGCCAGCAGCCAGTTTGTCGGGACCCAGTACTTC

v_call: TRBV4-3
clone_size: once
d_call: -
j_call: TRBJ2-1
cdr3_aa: CASSPEAWDKYNEQFF
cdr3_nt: TGCGCCAGCAGCCCCGAGGCCTGGGACAAGTACAATGAGCAGTTCTTC

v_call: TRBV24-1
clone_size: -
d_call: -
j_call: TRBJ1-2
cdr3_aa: CATSDSGGTNYGYTF
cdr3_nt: TGTGCCACCAGTGATTCAGGCGGGACAAACTATGGCTACACCTTC

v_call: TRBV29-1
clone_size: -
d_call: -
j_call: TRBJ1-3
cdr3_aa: CSVGSRNTIYF
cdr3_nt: TGCAGCGTTGGAAGCAGAAACACCATATATTTT

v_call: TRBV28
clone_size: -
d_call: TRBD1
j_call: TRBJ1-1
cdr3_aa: CASSLRGLNTEAFF
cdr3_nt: TGTGCCAGCAGTTTAAGGGGGCTGAACACTGAAGCTTTCTTT

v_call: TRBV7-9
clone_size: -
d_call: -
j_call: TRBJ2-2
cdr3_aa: CASSFGAGDTGELFF
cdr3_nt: TGTGCCAGCAGCTTCGGAGCAGGGGATACCGGGGAGCTGTTTTTT

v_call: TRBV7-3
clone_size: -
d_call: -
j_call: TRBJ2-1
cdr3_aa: CASSLSGASVNEQFF
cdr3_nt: TGTGCCAGCAGCTTATCGGGAGCATCCGTAAATGAGCAGTTCTTC

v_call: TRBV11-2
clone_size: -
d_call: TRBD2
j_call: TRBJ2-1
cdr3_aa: CASSFRGLAPNEQFF
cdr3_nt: TGTGCCAGCAGCTTTAGGGGACTAGCTCCCAATGAGCAGTTCTTC

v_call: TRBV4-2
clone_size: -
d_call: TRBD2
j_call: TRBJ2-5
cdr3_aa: CASSQDPTSGRMETQYF
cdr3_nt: TGTGCCAGCAGCCAGGATCCGACTAGCGGGAGAATGGAGACCCAGTACTTC

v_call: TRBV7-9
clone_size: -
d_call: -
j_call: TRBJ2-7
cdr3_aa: CASSLVGQYEQYF
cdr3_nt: TGTGCCAGCAGCTTAGTGGGCCAGTACGAGCAGTACTTC

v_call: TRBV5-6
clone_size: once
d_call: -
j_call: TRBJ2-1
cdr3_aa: CASSSDYSYNEQFF
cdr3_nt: TGTGCCAGCAGCTCGGATTATAGCTACAATGAGCAGTTCTTC

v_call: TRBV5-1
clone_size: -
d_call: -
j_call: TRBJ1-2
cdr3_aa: CASSLAGPAGRGYTF
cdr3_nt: TGCGCCAGCAGCTTAGCCGGGCCCGCGGGGCGAGGCTACACCTTC

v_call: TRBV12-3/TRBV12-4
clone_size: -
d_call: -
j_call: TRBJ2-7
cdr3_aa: CASALESLYEQYF
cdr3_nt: TGTGCCAGCGCCCTAGAATCCCTATACGAGCAGTACTTC